The rows below give T cell receptor beta chains drawn from one sample of a study of Tregs in tolerant kidney transplant recipients. Sequencing used immunoSEQ multiplex PCR; TCRdb keeps in-frame clones, though not all of them. Among 85,000 to 90,000 clones, around 90% were seen once, and the ten largest hold 4.5% to 5%. Sequencing input: CD8+ T cells from blood. The source is a human donor in good health. CDR3s include the opening cysteine and the closing phenylalanine or tryptophan. D genes are given only for firm matches. Clone sizes are given selectively: once, few, many, or a class where the clone is expanded.

V gene	D gene	J gene	clone size	CDR3 DNA	CDR3 protein
TRBV29-1	-	TRBJ2-3	once	TGCAGCGTTGAAGGGGACGTAGCGTCAGATACGCAGTATTTT	CSVEGDVASDTQYF
TRBV2	-	TRBJ2-7	few	TGTGCCAGCAGTGACAGGGTCTACGAGCAGTACTTC	CASSDRVYEQYF
TRBV2	-	TRBJ2-7	once	TGTGCCATACAAGTTGGCGAGCAGTACTTC	CAIQVGEQYF
TRBV5-5	-	TRBJ1-2	-	TGTGCCAGCAGCCATAAGGGTTTTGGCTATGGCTACACCTTC	CASSHKGFGYGYTF
TRBV10-2	-	TRBJ2-7	-	TGCGCCAGCAGTGAGAAGCTCTTCTCCTACGAGCAGTACTTC	CASSEKLFSYEQYF
TRBV18	-	TRBJ2-1	-	TGTGCCAGCTCACCACCGGGCAACAGTGATGAGCAGTTCTTC	CASSPPGNSDEQFF
TRBV21-1	-	TRBJ1-2	-	TGTGCCAGCAGCAGACGGGGGACAGGGGGTGCCAGAGATTGCTATGGCTACACCTTC	CASSRRGTGGARDCYGYTF
TRBV7-9	-	TRBJ2-7	-	TGTGCCAGCAGCTCCGGAAGCTCCTACGAGCAGTACTTC	CASSSGSSYEQYF
TRBV2	-	TRBJ2-1	-	TGTGCCAGCACAGTTTGGGCTAGAGACAATGAGCAGTTCTTC	CASTVWARDNEQFF
TRBV6-1	-	TRBJ2-7	once	TGTGCCAGCAGTGATATAATCAGGGACGAGCAGTACTTC	CASSDIIRDEQYF
TRBV9	TRBD2	TRBJ2-3	-	TGTGCCAGCAGCGGTAATCCCTTTGCGGGGGGAGGAGATACGCAGTATTTT	CASSGNPFAGGGDTQYF
TRBV5-6	TRBD2	TRBJ2-7	once	TGTGCCAGCAGCTTGGTATCTAGCGGGAGGTCTGAGAACTTC	CASSLVSSGRSENF
TRBV29-1	-	TRBJ2-1	-	TGCAGCGTTGACATGGGGATCCGGACGATCTACAATGAGCAGTTCTTC	CSVDMGIRTIYNEQFF
TRBV7-8	TRBD2	TRBJ2-7	-	TGTGCCAGCAGCTTAGATATGGAGAGCGGGATTTCCTACGAGCAGTACTTC	CASSLDMESGISYEQYF
TRBV9	-	TRBJ2-3	-	TGTGCCAGCAGCGTACCAGGCTTCGATACGCAGTATTTT	CASSVPGFDTQYF
TRBV7-8	TRBD2	TRBJ2-1	-	TGTGCCAGCAGCTTAGCGGCGGGGGGGGCAAATGAGCAGTTCTTC	CASSLAAGGANEQFF
TRBV7-9	TRBD1	TRBJ2-5	-	TGTGCCAGCAGCCAGATGACAGGGGAAGGGGAGACCCAGTACTTC	CASSQMTGEGETQYF
TRBV5-1	-	TRBJ1-2	-	TGCGCCAGCAGCTTGATCGGGGATGGGGGGAGCTACACCTTC	CASSLIGDGGSYTF
TRBV7-8	-	TRBJ2-7	-	TGTGCCAGCAGCTTAGCGAGGGGCGGCAGGAACTACGAGCAGTACTTC	CASSLARGGRNYEQYF
TRBV6-1	-	TRBJ1-5	-	TGTGCCAGCAGTGATGAGGGGTTCAGTCAGCCCCAGCATTTT	CASSDEGFSQPQHF
TRBV18	-	TRBJ2-7	-	TGTGCCAGCTCACCAAGTGAGGGCCCCTTCTCCTACGAGCAGTACTTC	CASSPSEGPFSYEQYF
TRBV25-1	TRBD1	TRBJ1-5	-	TGTGCCAGCAGCTTCGGACAGGGAGGTCAGCCCCAGCATTTT	CASSFGQGGQPQHF
TRBV7-9	-	TRBJ2-7	-	TGTGCCAGCAGCTCCAGGGGCTCCTACGAGCAGTACTTC	CASSSRGSYEQYF
TRBV5-6	TRBD2	TRBJ2-3	-	TGTGCCAGCAGCCCTGTTAGCGGGAGTATAGATACGCAGTATTTT	CASSPVSGSIDTQYF
TRBV4-1	-	TRBJ1-2	-	TGCGCCAGCAGCCAACGTTGGCAGACCTCTAACTATGGCTACACCTTC	CASSQRWQTSNYGYTF
TRBV5-4	-	TRBJ2-7	-	TGTGCCAGCAGCTTGGAGCCGGGAACCTACGAGCAGTACTTC	CASSLEPGTYEQYF
TRBV6-1	-	TRBJ2-3	-	TGTGCCAGCACCGCCTACACAGATACGCAGTATTTT	CASTAYTDTQYF
TRBV6-6	-	TRBJ2-2	-	TGTGCCAGCAGTTGGACTACCGAGGGCACCGGGGAGCTGTTTTTT	CASSWTTEGTGELFF
TRBV4-1	TRBD1	TRBJ1-3	-	TGCGCCAGCACCTCGCTCGGACAGGGGAGCCCTGGAAACACCATATATTTT	CASTSLGQGSPGNTIYF
TRBV10-3	-	TRBJ2-2	-	TGTGCCATCAGTGCTAAGGGCCAAAACACCGGGGAGCTGTTTTTT	CAISAKGQNTGELFF
TRBV5-1	-	TRBJ1-1	few	TGCGCCAGCAGCCTTACAGGGCTGAACACTGAAGCTTTCTTT	CASSLTGLNTEAFF
TRBV30	-	TRBJ1-5	-	TGTGCCTGGAGTACAGGAAGCAATCAGCCCCAGCATTTT	CAWSTGSNQPQHF
TRBV27	TRBD2	TRBJ2-7	-	TGTGCCAGCAGTTTATATCCTCCTCGCGGGGGGGCGGGGGAGCAGTACTTC	CASSLYPPRGGAGEQYF
TRBV4-1	TRBD2	TRBJ2-7	-	TGCGCCAGCAGCACGGGACTAGCGTACGAGCAGTACTTC	CASSTGLAYEQYF
TRBV7-9	TRBD2	TRBJ2-5	few	TGTGCCAGCAGCTTAGGGGGTAGCGGGAGTAGAGAGACCCAGTACTTC	CASSLGGSGSRETQYF
TRBV27	-	TRBJ1-2	-	TGTGCCAGCAGTTCACCGGGACAAGGATTAATGGGCTACACCTTC	CASSSPGQGLMGYTF
TRBV6-1	-	TRBJ2-5	-	TGTGCCAGCAGTGAATGGTTTGCAGGGGACTCCCAAGAGACCCAGTACTTC	CASSEWFAGDSQETQYF
TRBV2	-	TRBJ1-5	-	TGTGCCAGCAGGAAAGACACGAATAGCAATCAGCCCCAGCATTTT	CASRKDTNSNQPQHF
TRBV7-9	TRBD1	TRBJ2-7	-	TGTGCCAGCAGCCACACGCCGGGACAGGGGATCTACGAGCAGTACTTC	CASSHTPGQGIYEQYF
TRBV29-1	-	TRBJ2-2	-	TGCAGCGTTGACCCCCAGACCGGGGAGCTGTTTTTT	CSVDPQTGELFF
TRBV27	TRBD1	TRBJ1-5	-	TGTGCCAGCAGTTTAGCCTACAGGGGGATAAATCAGCCCCAGCATTTT	CASSLAYRGINQPQHF
TRBV6-4	-	TRBJ2-2	medium-sized	TGTGCCAGCAGTGACACGAACACCGGGGAGCTGTTTTTT	CASSDTNTGELFF